The rows below give T cell receptor beta chains drawn from one sample of a study of blood T cell repertoires in COVID-19. Clones were read by immunoSEQ multiplex PCR, and TCRdb kept only the in-frame ones, dropping some. The table shows approximately 66,000 clones, with nearly 90% occurring only once. Material: peripheral blood. Receptor source: a man in his 60s with acute or convalescent COVID-19. The CDR3 runs from the conserved cysteine through the conserved F or W. D genes are given only for firm matches. Clone size, where shown, is once, few, many, or a class for clones that have expanded.

d_gene: -
abundance: -
j_gene: TRBJ1-1
v_gene: TRBV27
CDR3aa: CASSFRGEKAFF
CDR3nt: TGTGCCAGCAGTTTCCGGGGAGAGAAAGCTTTCTTT

d_gene: TRBD2
abundance: -
j_gene: TRBJ2-1
v_gene: TRBV18
CDR3aa: CASSPIPLAGGYNEQFF
CDR3nt: TGTGCCAGCTCACCGATTCCCCTAGCGGGGGGATACAATGAGCAGTTCTTC

d_gene: -
abundance: -
j_gene: TRBJ2-5
v_gene: TRBV7-6
CDR3aa: CASSLNSGRGGETQYF
CDR3nt: TGTGCCAGCAGCTTAAACTCCGGTAGGGGGGGAGAGACCCAGTACTTC

d_gene: -
abundance: -
j_gene: TRBJ2-1
v_gene: TRBV5-1
CDR3aa: CASTREDGGNEQFF
CDR3nt: TGCGCCAGCACCAGAGAAGACGGGGGCAATGAGCAGTTCTTC

d_gene: TRBD1
abundance: -
j_gene: TRBJ1-4
v_gene: TRBV19
CDR3aa: CASSIGAGGNEKLFF
CDR3nt: TGTGCCAGTAGTATTGGTGCAGGGGGGAATGAAAAACTGTTTTTT

d_gene: TRBD1
abundance: -
j_gene: TRBJ1-1
v_gene: TRBV10-3
CDR3aa: CAMRTGPVSTEAFF
CDR3nt: TGTGCCATGCGGACAGGCCCCGTAAGCACTGAAGCTTTCTTT

d_gene: TRBD2
abundance: -
j_gene: TRBJ2-5
v_gene: TRBV3-1/TRBV3-2
CDR3aa: CASSRGLAGGQETQYF
CDR3nt: TGTGCCAGCAGCCGGGGACTAGCGGGGGGACAAGAGACCCAGTACTTC

d_gene: -
abundance: -
j_gene: TRBJ1-2
v_gene: TRBV18
CDR3aa: CASQGGDYGYTF
CDR3nt: TGTGCCAGCCAAGGGGGAGACTATGGCTACACCTTC

d_gene: TRBD1
abundance: -
j_gene: TRBJ1-2
v_gene: TRBV5-1
CDR3aa: CASSPRQGGNYGYTF
CDR3nt: TGCGCCAGCAGCCCAAGACAGGGGGGTAACTATGGCTACACCTTC

d_gene: -
abundance: -
j_gene: TRBJ1-5
v_gene: TRBV6-6
CDR3aa: CASVGGLSNQPQHF
CDR3nt: TGTGCCAGCGTGGGGGGACTGAGCAATCAGCCCCAGCATTTT

d_gene: TRBD1
abundance: -
j_gene: TRBJ1-1
v_gene: TRBV18
CDR3aa: CASSPSRDRGSEAFF
CDR3nt: TGTGCCAGCTCCCCATCGAGGGACAGGGGGTCTGAAGCTTTCTTT

d_gene: TRBD1
abundance: -
j_gene: TRBJ2-2
v_gene: TRBV7-9
CDR3aa: CASSARQGITGELFF
CDR3nt: TGTGCCAGCAGCGCCCGACAGGGGATAACCGGGGAGCTGTTTTTT

d_gene: TRBD1
abundance: few
j_gene: TRBJ1-2
v_gene: TRBV10-2
CDR3aa: CASSATGVANYGYTF
CDR3nt: TGCGCCAGCAGTGCAACAGGGGTGGCTAACTATGGCTACACCTTC

d_gene: -
abundance: once
j_gene: TRBJ2-3
v_gene: TRBV29-1
CDR3aa: CSVVRGSDTQYF
CDR3nt: TGCAGCGTTGTCAGGGGATCAGATACGCAGTATTTT

d_gene: -
abundance: -
j_gene: TRBJ2-7
v_gene: TRBV28
CDR3aa: CASFDSYSYEQYF
CDR3nt: TGTGCCAGCTTTGACAGTTACTCCTACGAGCAGTACTTC

d_gene: TRBD1
abundance: -
j_gene: TRBJ1-2
v_gene: TRBV5-1
CDR3aa: CASSWDSQTNYGYTF
CDR3nt: TGCGCCAGCAGCTGGGACAGCCAGACTAACTATGGCTACACCTTC

d_gene: TRBD2
abundance: -
j_gene: TRBJ2-7
v_gene: TRBV18
CDR3aa: CASSLASGGPLSYEQYF
CDR3nt: TGTGCCAGCTCACTGGCTAGCGGGGGGCCTCTCTCCTACGAGCAGTACTTC

d_gene: -
abundance: once
j_gene: TRBJ1-5
v_gene: TRBV10-3
CDR3aa: CAIRAGGNSNQPQHF
CDR3nt: TGTGCCATCAGGGCGGGGGGGAATAGCAATCAGCCCCAGCATTTT

d_gene: -
abundance: -
j_gene: TRBJ1-1
v_gene: TRBV4-1
CDR3aa: CASSLLQGMNTEAFF
CDR3nt: TGCGCCAGCAGCCTGTTGCAGGGAATGAACACTGAAGCTTTCTTT

d_gene: TRBD1
abundance: -
j_gene: TRBJ2-1
v_gene: TRBV5-6
CDR3aa: CASSRTGLYNEQFF
CDR3nt: TGTGCCAGCAGCCGGACAGGGCTCTACAATGAGCAGTTCTTC

d_gene: -
abundance: -
j_gene: TRBJ2-1
v_gene: TRBV7-2
CDR3aa: CASSSRDSSWEQFF
CDR3nt: TGTGCCAGCAGCTCCCGGGACTCCTCGTGGGAGCAGTTCTTC

d_gene: -
abundance: -
j_gene: TRBJ2-2
v_gene: TRBV19
CDR3aa: CASSVINTGELFF
CDR3nt: TGTGCCAGTAGTGTTATTAACACCGGGGAGCTGTTTTTT

d_gene: -
abundance: once
j_gene: TRBJ1-1
v_gene: TRBV6-5
CDR3aa: CASRKTGSGNTEAFF
CDR3nt: TGTGCCAGCAGGAAAACGGGGTCGGGAAACACTGAAGCTTTCTTT

d_gene: -
abundance: -
j_gene: TRBJ1-1
v_gene: TRBV28
CDR3aa: CASRPTGLLRRAFF
CDR3nt: TGTGCCAGCAGACCTACGGGACTCCTGAGGAGGGCTTTCTTT

d_gene: TRBD2
abundance: once
j_gene: TRBJ2-3
v_gene: TRBV9
CDR3aa: CASSDPPLAGASSTDTQYF
CDR3nt: TGTGCCAGCAGCGATCCCCCCCTAGCGGGGGCCTCGAGCACAGATACGCAGTATTTT

d_gene: TRBD2
abundance: -
j_gene: TRBJ2-3
v_gene: TRBV30
CDR3aa: CAWGGAGATDTQYF
CDR3nt: TGTGCCTGGGGTGGAGCGGGGGCCACAGATACGCAGTATTTT

d_gene: TRBD1
abundance: -
j_gene: TRBJ1-5
v_gene: TRBV30
CDR3aa: CAWSRPGQTNQPQHF
CDR3nt: TGTGCCTGGAGTCGCCCGGGACAGACCAATCAGCCCCAGCATTTT

d_gene: -
abundance: -
j_gene: TRBJ1-6
v_gene: TRBV6-1
CDR3aa: CASSEAGWEYNSPLHF
CDR3nt: TGTGCCAGCAGTGAAGCCGGGTGGGAGTATAATTCACCCCTCCACTTT

d_gene: -
abundance: few
j_gene: TRBJ2-7
v_gene: TRBV6-2/TRBV6-3
CDR3aa: CASSYGHLYEQYF
CDR3nt: TGTGCCAGCAGTTACGGGCACCTCTACGAGCAGTACTTC

d_gene: -
abundance: -
j_gene: TRBJ1-1
v_gene: TRBV7-9
CDR3aa: CASSFNAGANTEAFF
CDR3nt: TGTGCCAGCAGCTTCAACGCAGGGGCGAACACTGAAGCTTTCTTT

d_gene: -
abundance: -
j_gene: TRBJ1-2
v_gene: TRBV2
CDR3aa: CASSATVANYGYTF
CDR3nt: TGTGCCAGCAGTGCGACAGTAGCTAACTATGGCTACACCTTC

d_gene: TRBD1
abundance: -
j_gene: TRBJ1-5
v_gene: TRBV6-1
CDR3aa: CASSEKTGNQPQHF
CDR3nt: TGTGCCAGCAGTGAAAAGACAGGGAATCAGCCCCAGCATTTT